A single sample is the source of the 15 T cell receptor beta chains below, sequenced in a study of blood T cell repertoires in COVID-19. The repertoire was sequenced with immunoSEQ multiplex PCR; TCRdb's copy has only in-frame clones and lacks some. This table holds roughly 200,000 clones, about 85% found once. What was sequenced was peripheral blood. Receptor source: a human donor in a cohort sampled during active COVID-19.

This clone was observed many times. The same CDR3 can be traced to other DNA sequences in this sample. CDR3 residues: CASSIGTGPYEQYV. CDR3 sequence (DNA): TGTGCCAGTAGTATCGGGACAGGGCCCTACGAGCAGTACGTC. This chain uses TRBV19 with TRBJ2-7, with 9 nucleotides matching TRBD1. J gave up 2 bases and V 3 bases, and 2 bases lay outside the gene matches. CDR1 is LNHDA and CDR2 is SQIVND in the germline V gene (reference sequence). The CDR3 runs to 14 residues.

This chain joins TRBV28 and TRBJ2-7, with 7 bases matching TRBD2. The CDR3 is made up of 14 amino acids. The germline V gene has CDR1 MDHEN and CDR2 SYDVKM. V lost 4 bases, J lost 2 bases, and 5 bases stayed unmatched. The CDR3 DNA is TGTGCCAGCAGTTGGGTGGGGGGGACCTACGAGCAGTACTTC. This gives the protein CASSWVGGTYEQYF.

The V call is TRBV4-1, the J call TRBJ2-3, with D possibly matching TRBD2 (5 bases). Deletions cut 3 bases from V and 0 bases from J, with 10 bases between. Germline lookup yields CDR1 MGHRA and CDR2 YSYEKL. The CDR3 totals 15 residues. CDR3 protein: CASSQNLASTDTQYF. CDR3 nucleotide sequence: TGCGCCAGCAGCCAGAACCTAGCTAGCACAGATACGCAGTATTTT.

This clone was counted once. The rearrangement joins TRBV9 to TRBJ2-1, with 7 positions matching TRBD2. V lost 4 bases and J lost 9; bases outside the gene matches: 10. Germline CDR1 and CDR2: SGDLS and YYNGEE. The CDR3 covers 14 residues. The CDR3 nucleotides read TGTGCCAGCAGCCTGGGGACTATCGGAAGTGAGCAGTTCTTC. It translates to CASSLGTIGSEQFF.

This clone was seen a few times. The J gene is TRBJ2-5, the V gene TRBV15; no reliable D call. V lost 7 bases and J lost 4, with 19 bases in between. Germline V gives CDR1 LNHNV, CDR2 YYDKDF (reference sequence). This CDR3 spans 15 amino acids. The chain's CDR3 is CATKEYADPGETQYF. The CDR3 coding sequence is TGTGCCACCAAGGAATATGCCGATCCGGGAGAGACCCAGTACTTC.

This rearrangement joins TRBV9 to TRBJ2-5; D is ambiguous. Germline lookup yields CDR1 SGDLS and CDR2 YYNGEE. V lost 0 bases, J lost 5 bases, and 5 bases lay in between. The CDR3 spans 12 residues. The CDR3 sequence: CASSVATETQYF. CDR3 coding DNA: TGTGCCAGCAGCGTAGCTACCGAGACCCAGTACTTC.

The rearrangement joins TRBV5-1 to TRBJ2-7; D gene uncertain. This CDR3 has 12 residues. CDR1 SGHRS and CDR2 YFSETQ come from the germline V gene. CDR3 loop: CASSFTGDERYV. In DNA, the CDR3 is TGCGCCAGCAGCTTCACCGGTGACGAGCGGTACGTC.

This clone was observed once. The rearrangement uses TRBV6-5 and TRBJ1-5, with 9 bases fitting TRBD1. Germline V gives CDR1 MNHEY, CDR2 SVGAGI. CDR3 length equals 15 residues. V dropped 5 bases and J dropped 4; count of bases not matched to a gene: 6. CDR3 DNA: TGTGCCAGCAGTCGACAGGGGGAAGGGAATCAGCCCCAGCATTTT. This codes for CASSRQGEGNQPQHF.

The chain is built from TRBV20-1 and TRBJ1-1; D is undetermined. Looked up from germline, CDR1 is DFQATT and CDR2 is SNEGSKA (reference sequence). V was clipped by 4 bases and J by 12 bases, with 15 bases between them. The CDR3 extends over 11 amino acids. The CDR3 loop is CSATPSHLTFF. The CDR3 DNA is TGCAGTGCTACCCCTTCGCACCTAACTTTCTTT.

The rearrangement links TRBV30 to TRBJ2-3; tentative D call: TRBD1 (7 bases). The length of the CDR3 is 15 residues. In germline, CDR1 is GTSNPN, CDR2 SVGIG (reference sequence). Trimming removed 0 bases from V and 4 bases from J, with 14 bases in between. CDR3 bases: TGTGCCTGGAGTGTGGGCAGGGGGGTCGCAGATACGCAGTATTTT. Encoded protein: CAWSVGRGVADTQYF.

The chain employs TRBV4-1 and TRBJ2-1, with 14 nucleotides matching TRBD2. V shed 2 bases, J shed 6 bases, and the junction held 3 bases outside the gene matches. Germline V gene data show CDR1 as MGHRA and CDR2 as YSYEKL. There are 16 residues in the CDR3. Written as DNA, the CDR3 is TGCGCCAGCAGCCAAACGGGACTAGCGGGAGTCAATGAGCAGTTCTTC. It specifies CASSQTGLAGVNEQFF.

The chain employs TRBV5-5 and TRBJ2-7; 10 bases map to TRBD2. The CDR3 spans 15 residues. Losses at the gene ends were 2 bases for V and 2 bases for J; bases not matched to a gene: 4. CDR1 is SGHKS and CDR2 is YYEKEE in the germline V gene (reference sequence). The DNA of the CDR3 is TGTGCCAGCAGCTTCGGACTAGCGGCTACCTACGAGCAGTACTTC. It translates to CASSFGLAATYEQYF.

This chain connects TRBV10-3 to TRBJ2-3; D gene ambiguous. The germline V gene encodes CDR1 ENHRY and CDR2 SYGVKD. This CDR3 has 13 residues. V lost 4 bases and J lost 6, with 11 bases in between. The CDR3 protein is CAISGNSPDTQYF. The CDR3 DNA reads TGTGCCATCAGTGGAAATAGCCCTGATACGCAGTATTTT.

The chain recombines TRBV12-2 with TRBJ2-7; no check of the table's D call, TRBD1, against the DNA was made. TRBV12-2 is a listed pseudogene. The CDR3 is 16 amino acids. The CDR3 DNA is TGTGCAAGTCGCTTAGTCGGACAGGGGTACCCCTACGAGCAGTACTTC. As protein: CASRLVGQGYPYEQYF.

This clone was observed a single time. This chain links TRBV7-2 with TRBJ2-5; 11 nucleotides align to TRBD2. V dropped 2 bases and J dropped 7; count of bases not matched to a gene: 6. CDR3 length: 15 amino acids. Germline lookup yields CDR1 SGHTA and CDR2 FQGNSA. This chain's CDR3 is CASSLTLAGGVTQYF. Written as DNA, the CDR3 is TGTGCCAGCAGCTTAACTCTAGCGGGGGGCGTGACCCAGTACTTC.